Below, 29 T cell receptor beta chains from the same sample are listed, as sequenced in a study of somatic mutations in cytotoxic T cells in rheumatoid arthritis. The repertoire was sequenced with immunoSEQ multiplex PCR; TCRdb's copy has only in-frame clones and lacks some. The sample records under 7,500 clones, around 74% being singletons. Sequencing used CD8+ T cells sorted from blood. The receptor set was obtained from a woman aged 55-69 years in good health.

J is TRBJ1-5 and V is TRBV12-5, with 7 nucleotides matching TRBD1. Looked up from germline, CDR1 is LGHNT and CDR2 is FRNRAP. The CDR3 contains 16 residues. V dropped 5 bases and J dropped 2; count of bases not matched to a gene: 9. CDR3 DNA: TGTGCTAGTGGTGATGACAGGGTGGTCGGCAATCAGCCCCAGCATTTT. Its protein is CASGDDRVVGNQPQHF.

This clone has just a few counts. The chain combines TRBV9 with TRBJ2-7; 7 bases fit TRBD2. The CDR3 covers 15 residues. V lost 4 bases and J lost 3; bases outside the gene matches: 10. CDR1 is SGDLS and CDR2 is YYNGEE in the germline V gene. The CDR3 reads CASSPRYGDYYEQYF. The DNA for the CDR3 is TGTGCCAGCAGCCCTCGTTACGGGGACTACTACGAGCAGTACTTC.

The rearrangement joins TRBV5-4 to TRBJ1-1; weak D call: TRBD1 (6 bases). The CDR3 is 13 amino acids. CDR1 SGHNT and CDR2 YYREEE come from the germline V gene (reference sequence). V lost 2 bases and J lost 1, with 6 bases in between. Here the CDR3 DNA reads TGTGCCAGCAGCTTCAGGGGGAACACTGAAGCTTTCTTT. Translating it yields CASSFRGNTEAFF.

The J gene is TRBJ2-7, the V gene TRBV6-6; D is possibly TRBD2 (5 bases). CDR1 MNHNY and CDR2 SVGAGI come from the germline V gene (reference sequence). The CDR3 runs 15 residues. The V end was cut by 5 bases, the J end by 5 bases, with 19 bases between. CDR3 coding DNA: TGTGCCAGCAGTCTCGGTGGAGGCCAGGCCCACGAGCAGTACTTC. Translation gives CASSLGGGQAHEQYF.

The chain carries TRBV3-2 and TRBJ2-3; the table's D call of TRBD2 was not tested on the DNA. TRBV3-2 is noted as a pseudogene. The CDR3 spans 9 residues. The CDR3 spells CASSPRGDF. CDR3 bases: TGTGCCAGCAGCCCACGGGGGGATTTT.

The chain combines TRBV4-3 with TRBJ2-2; D possibly corresponds to TRBD2 (5 bases). The germline V and J ends were trimmed by 4 bases and 10 bases, with 19 bases remaining between them. The CDR3 covers 15 residues. CDR1 is LGHNA, CDR2 YSLEER, per germline. The CDR3 reads CASSRLPSSGEELFF. CDR3 nucleotides: TGCGCCAGCAGCCGCCTACCTAGCTCTGGTGAGGAGCTGTTTTTT.

This clone showed up just a few times. The chain is built from TRBV11-2 and TRBJ2-3, with TRBD2 matching 9 bases. With 0 bases clipped from V and 6 bases from J, the junction kept 7 bases outside the gene matches. This CDR3 has 16 amino acids. Germline values: CDR1 SGHAT, CDR2 FQNNGV. The CDR3 protein is CASSLEWREGLDTQYF. As DNA, the CDR3 is TGTGCCAGCAGCTTAGAGTGGCGGGAGGGACTCGATACGCAGTATTTT.

V gene TRBV28 combines with J gene TRBJ1-5; a weak D match, TRBD1 (5 bases). V lost 7 bases to trimming and J lost 4 bases, with 14 bases between them. This CDR3 has 14 residues. Germline CDR1 is MDHEN and CDR2 is SYDVKM. CDR3 sequence reads: CASNPPQGNQPQHF. The DNA of the CDR3 is TGTGCCAGCAATCCCCCTCAGGGAAATCAGCCCCAGCATTTT.

The CDR3 region is CATYGGHYEQYF. CDR3 DNA: TGTGCCACCTACGGGGGGCACTACGAGCAGTACTTC. The chain employs TRBV2 and TRBJ2-7, with D perhaps TRBD2 (7 bases). The CDR3 extends over 12 amino acids. V was cut by 10 bases and J by 3 bases, with 13 bases left in between. CDR1 and CDR2 (germline): SNHLY, FYNNEI. The complete variable domain, with remaining parts taken from reference TRBV2 and TRBJ2-7, reads EPEVTQTPSHQVTQMGQEVILRCVPISNHLYFYWYRQILGQKVEFLVSFYNNEISEKSEIFDDQFSVERPDGSNFTLKIRSTKLEDSAMYFCATYGGHYEQYFGPGTRLTVT.

The rearrangement joins TRBV5-1 to TRBJ2-1; 9 bases map to TRBD2. J gave up 5 bases and V 2 bases, and 8 bases lay outside the gene matches. Germline CDR1 SGHRS, CDR2 YFSETQ. CDR3 length: 16 amino acids. CDR3 sequence: CASSLKPSGGNNEQFF. CDR3 sequence (DNA): TGCGCCAGCAGCTTAAAGCCCAGCGGGGGGAACAATGAGCAGTTCTTC.

The CDR3 bases are TGTGCCAGCAGTCTGGACGGCGGGAGTGACGCCTACGAGCAGTACTTC. Its translation is CASSLDGGSDAYEQYF. The gene calls are TRBV5-5 and TRBJ2-7; 7 bases agree with TRBD2. The CDR3 extends over 16 amino acids. Germline V lookup: CDR1 SGHKS, CDR2 YYEKEE (reference sequence). V dropped 5 bases and J dropped 2; count of bases not matched to a gene: 13.

This clone was counted a single time. The chain has TRBV29-1 and TRBJ2-2; tentative D call: TRBD2 (6 bases). The CDR3 contains 13 residues. The V end lost 7 bases, the J end lost 4 bases, and 13 bases lay between the germline ends. Germline-derived CDR1 and CDR2 are SQVTM and ANQGSEA. CDR3 nucleotides: TGCAGCGCCCCGGGACTCGTCACCGGGGAGCTGTTTTTT. The encoded protein is CSAPGLVTGELFF.

A note on this clone: The germline gene is not matched at one end of the junction; a read error may be the cause. The rearrangement joins TRBV6-1 to TRBJ1-1; D call uncertain. CDR1 and CDR2 (germline): MNHNS, SASEGT. The CDR3 is made up of 14 amino acids. The CDR3 here is CASREGISGTEAFF. As DNA, the CDR3 is TGTGCCAGCAGGGAAGGGATTTCGGGCACTGAAGCTTTCTTT.

As for this clone: In the same sample, other DNA sequences code for this CDR3. V and J are TRBV6-6 and TRBJ2-3, with D tentatively TRBD2 (5 bases). Trimming left V 4 bases short and J 0 bases short, with 14 bases between. There are 16 residues in the CDR3. From germline, CDR1 is MNHNY and CDR2 SVGAGI (reference sequence). CDR3 DNA: TGTGCCAGCAGTTCCCAAGCGGTTCCTAGCACAGATACGCAGTATTTT. Residues: CASSSQAVPSTDTQYF.

The rearrangement uses TRBV12-2 and TRBJ1-1; the DNA was not compared with TRBD1, the D call given in the table. TRBV12-2 is termed a pseudogene. The CDR3 runs to 14 residues. CDR3 nucleotide sequence: TGTGCAAGTCGGCGCCAGGGGGCCGAGACTGAAGCTTTCTTT. This gives the protein CASRRQGAETEAFF.

The chain carries TRBV7-9 and TRBJ2-1; D might be TRBD1 (5 bases). From germline, CDR1 is SEHNR and CDR2 FQNEAQ (reference sequence). V lost 0 bases to trimming and J lost 0 bases, with 9 bases between them. This CDR3 is 16 amino acids long. The CDR3 region has the DNA TGTGCCAGCAGCTTAGCCAGGGCGAGCTCCTACAATGAGCAGTTCTTC. Encoded protein: CASSLARASSYNEQFF.

The gene calls are TRBV14 and TRBJ2-1, with 7 bases aligning to TRBD1. The junction had 11 bases not matched to a gene; V was cut back by 2 bases and J by 7 bases. The CDR3 is made up of 16 amino acids. The germline V gene has CDR1 SGHDN and CDR2 FVKESK. CDR3 protein: CASSQFRQGEGNEQFF. CDR3 nucleotide sequence: TGTGCCAGCAGCCAATTCCGACAGGGTGAGGGGAATGAGCAGTTCTTC.

The chain joins TRBV7-9 to TRBJ1-1; D might be TRBD1 (6 bases). CDR1 SEHNR and CDR2 FQNEAQ come from the germline V gene (reference sequence). The CDR3 extends over 15 amino acids. Trimming stripped 5 bases from V and 2 bases from J, with 15 bases between. The CDR3: CASSRLRDINTEAFF. In DNA, the CDR3 is TGTGCCAGCAGCCGCCTCCGGGACATAAACACTGAAGCTTTCTTT.

The rearrangement uses TRBV9 and TRBJ1-5; D ambiguous. With 0 bases removed from V and 0 bases from J, the gap between germline ends came to 4 bases. The CDR3 covers 14 residues. Germline V gene data show CDR1 as SGDLS and CDR2 as YYNGEE. The CDR3 region has the DNA TGTGCCAGCAGCGTAGGAGATAGCAATCAGCCCCAGCATTTT. Translation: CASSVGDSNQPQHF.

The chain recombines TRBV27 with TRBJ1-5; 9 bases are shared with TRBD1. The CDR3 length is 15 residues. Germline lookup yields CDR1 MNHEY and CDR2 SMNVEV (reference sequence). V shed 4 bases, J shed 2 bases, and the junction held 3 bases outside the gene matches. CDR3 nucleotide sequence: TGTGCCAGCAGTTGGACAGGGGTGGGCAATCAGCCCCAGCATTTT. Translation: CASSWTGVGNQPQHF.

In its sample, this clone is large. The CDR3: CASTSGRAPYEQYF. The CDR3 DNA reads as TGTGCCAGTACTAGCGGGAGGGCCCCCTACGAGCAGTACTTC. The genes are TRBV6-1 and TRBJ2-7, with TRBD2 identical over 13 bases. With 9 bases clipped from V and 2 bases from J, the junction kept 4 bases outside the gene matches. Germline loops: CDR1 MNHNS, CDR2 SASEGT. The CDR3 is made up of 14 amino acids.

V usage is TRBV11-2 and J usage is TRBJ2-7, with D possibly TRBD2 on 6 matching bases. The CDR3 totals 13 residues. Germline CDR1 SGHAT, CDR2 FQNNGV. Between the trimmed V and J ends, which lost 8 bases and 7 bases, there was a span of 18 bases. The chain's CDR3 is CASAGPPRGEQYF. In DNA, the CDR3 is TGTGCCAGCGCGGGACCCCCCAGAGGGGAGCAGTACTTC.

This clone was observed once. The chain recombines TRBV5-6 with TRBJ1-5; TRBD1 might be the D (6 bases). Germline CDR1 SGHDT, CDR2 YYEEEE. The CDR3 consists of 15 residues. V was cut by 2 bases and J by 1 base, with 10 bases left in between. The CDR3 protein is CASSLGQGSNQPQHF. DNA for the CDR3: TGTGCCAGCAGCTTAGGCCAGGGGAGCAATCAGCCCCAGCATTTT.

The J gene is TRBJ2-2, the V gene TRBV27; possibly TRBD2 for D (7 bases). CDR3 size: 15 residues. Trimming took 7 bases from V and 4 from J, leaving 16 bases between them. Germline values: CDR1 MNHEY, CDR2 SMNVEV (reference sequence). The CDR3 DNA reads TGTGCCAGCACTCTGGGGGGGGCGGTCACCGGGGAGCTGTTTTTT. It specifies CASTLGGAVTGELFF.

The chain has TRBV6-4 and TRBJ2-7; 8 positions agree with TRBD1. V shed 5 bases and J 2 bases; nucleotides not matched to a gene: 8. The CDR3 covers 15 residues. Germline CDR1 reads MRHNA; CDR2 reads SNTAGT. DNA of the CDR3: TGTGCCAGCAGTTACCTCGACAGGGGAACCTACGAGCAGTACTTC. This sequence encodes CASSYLDRGTYEQYF.

The V call is TRBV6-5, the J call TRBJ1-6, with 9 bases matching TRBD1. This CDR3 is built from 15 residues. In germline, CDR1 is MNHEY, CDR2 SVGAGI. J gave up 6 bases and V 5 bases, and 5 bases lay outside the gene matches. Here the CDR3 DNA reads TGTGCCAGCAGTCCCGGGACAGGGATTAATTCACCCCTCCACTTT. The encoded protein is CASSPGTGINSPLHF.

This chain connects TRBV27 to TRBJ1-1; no clear D. This CDR3 has 13 residues. The ends were cut back, 1 base at V and 1 base at J, with 4 bases in the middle. CDR1 is MNHEY and CDR2 is SMNVEV in the germline V gene (reference sequence). This CDR3 is CASSLFWNTEAFF. CDR3 sequence (DNA): TGTGCCAGCAGTTTATTCTGGAACACTGAAGCTTTCTTT.

The chain has TRBV19 and TRBJ2-2, with 13 nucleotides matching TRBD2. Germline V gene sequence: CDR1 LNHDA, CDR2 SQIVND (reference sequence). With 5 bases clipped from V and 7 bases from J, the junction kept 10 bases outside the gene matches. This CDR3 contains 17 residues. CDR3 residues: CASSPWTSGSLIGELFF. CDR3 bases: TGTGCCAGTAGTCCGTGGACTAGCGGGAGTTTAATCGGGGAGCTGTTTTTT.

This clone was recorded a few times. This rearrangement joins TRBV16 to TRBJ1-5; perhaps TRBD1 as D (6 bases). Germline V gene lookup returns CDR1 KGHSY and CDR2 FQNENV. This CDR3 has 14 amino acids. V lost 2 bases to trimming and J lost 7 bases, with 12 bases between them. CDR3 in amino acids: CASSQAEDSQPQHF. The CDR3 DNA reads as TGTGCCAGCAGCCAAGCCGAGGACAGCCAGCCCCAGCATTTT.